This T cell receptor (beta chain) was retrieved from a study of CD8+CD57+ T cells in acquired aplastic anemia. As for the study in general: The study obtained an average of roughly 3 ug of DNA from sorted CD4+ and CD8+ cells.

This clonotype turned up a few times. An expansion of CD8+CD57+ cells by flow cytometry had been shown in patients chosen for sequencing. There are 13 residues in the CDR3. With 0 bases removed from V and 9 bases from J, the gap between germline ends came to 11 bases. CDR1 and CDR2 (germline): LGHNT, FRNRAP. Both TCR beta VDJ combination and CDR3 sequence profiling were carried out. Genomic DNA was the template for this profiling. One entry per CDR3 protein, called by TCRdb with MiXCR from the reads. The sample consists of about 160,000 distinct CDR3 sequences, approximately 51% of them appearing once.

This TCR derives from a human donor with aplastic anemia. Sequenced material: sorted CD4+, CD8+, or CD8+CD57+ T cells (not recorded which) from PBMCs. The rearrangement links TRBV12-5 to TRBJ1-1, with unresolved D. CDR3 coding DNA: TGTGCTAGTGGTTTGGTAACCGGGTCCAAAGCTTTCTTT. It codes for CASGLVTGSKAFF.